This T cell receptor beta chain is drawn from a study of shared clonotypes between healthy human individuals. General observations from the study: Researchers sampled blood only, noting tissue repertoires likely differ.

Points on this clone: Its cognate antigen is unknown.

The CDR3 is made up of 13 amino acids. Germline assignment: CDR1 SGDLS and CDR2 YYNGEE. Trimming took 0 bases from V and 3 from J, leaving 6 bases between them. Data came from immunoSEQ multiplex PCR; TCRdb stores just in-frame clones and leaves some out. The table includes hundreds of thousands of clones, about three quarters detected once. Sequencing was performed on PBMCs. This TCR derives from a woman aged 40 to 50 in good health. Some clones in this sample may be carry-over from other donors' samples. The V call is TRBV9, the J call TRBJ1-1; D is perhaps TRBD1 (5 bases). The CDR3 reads CASSVGRDTEAFF. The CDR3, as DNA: TGTGCCAGCAGCGTAGGCAGGGACACTGAAGCTTTCTTT.